These 27 T cell receptor beta chains were sequenced from one sample in a study of T cells expressing NK-cell markers. TCRdb derives one entry per CDR3 protein from the 5' RACE reads, leaving out DNA. Its clone listing holds 400,000 to 500,000 distinct CDR3 sequences. The material sequenced was blood T cells: a sorted CD56 or NKG2C T cell subset, CD4+ or CD8+ T cells, or bulk PBMC T cells (not recorded which). Receptors were obtained from a woman aged 18 to 75 in good health.

The chain is built from TRBV7-2 and TRBJ2-7; lacking DNA, the TRBD1 call made by TCRdb goes unchecked. The CDR3 is made up of 14 amino acids. Germline V gene sequence: CDR1 SGHTA, CDR2 FQGNSA. CDR3 residues: CASSQRAATYEQYF.

This sequence joins TRBV4-3 and TRBJ2-3. Germline V CDR1 and CDR2: LGHNA, YSLEER. This CDR3 region has 16 residues. The CDR3 protein is CASSQESGSASDTQYF.

The V call is TRBV6-5, the J call TRBJ2-3; the TCRdb D gene call, TRBD1, has no DNA to confirm it. Germline V gives CDR1 MNHEY, CDR2 SVGAGI. The CDR3 contains 17 residues. CDR3 residues: CASSYLPGGTSTDTQYF.

The chain couples TRBV3-1 to TRBJ2-5; TCRdb's D call, TRBD2, is unchecked because there is no DNA. In germline, CDR1 is LGHDT, CDR2 YNNKEL (reference sequence). There are 15 residues in the CDR3. The CDR3 sequence: CASSPRTAYQETQYF.

V usage is TRBV12-3 or TRBV12-4 and J usage is TRBJ2-2. The CDR3 covers 14 residues. The CDR3 sequence is CASSLTGNTGELFF.

The gene calls are TRBV7-2 and TRBJ2-2; TCRdb proposes TRBD1, but this gene call is untestable without DNA. The CDR3 runs to 15 residues. The germline gives CDR1 SGHTA, CDR2 FQGNSA. The CDR3 loop is CASRGQGVGTGELFF.

The V call is TRBV28, the J call TRBJ1-5; TCRdb picks TRBD1, but there is no DNA to check that call. CDR1 MDHEN and CDR2 SYDVKM come from the germline V gene. The CDR3 runs to 15 residues. The CDR3: CASSPTGAGNQPQHF.

The chain couples TRBV5-1 to TRBJ1-4; TCRdb's D gene call, TRBD1, goes unchecked for lack of DNA. This CDR3 spans 14 amino acids. Looked up from germline, CDR1 is SGHRS and CDR2 is YFSETQ. The CDR3 sequence: CASSPIQGNEKLFF.

The CDR3 here is CAWSVRNTEAFF. The rearrangement joins TRBV30 to TRBJ1-1. CDR3 length: 12 amino acids. Germline CDR1 and CDR2: GTSNPN and SVGIG (reference sequence).

The chain is built from TRBV12-3 or TRBV12-4 and TRBJ2-5; TCRdb indicates TRBD1, and absent DNA this call remains unverified. The CDR3 consists of 13 residues. The CDR3 sequence is CASSWGGQETQYF.

V is TRBV4-1 and J is TRBJ2-5. Germline-derived CDR1 and CDR2 are MGHRA and YSYEKL. The CDR3 runs 14 residues. CDR3 in amino acids: CASSQVGTKETQYF.

The CDR3: CASSSNSGRAYNEQFF. V is TRBV7-6 and J is TRBJ2-1; TCRdb reports TRBD2, a call that lacks DNA to check it against. Per the germline V gene, CDR1 is SGHVS and CDR2 is FNYEAQ. The CDR3 runs to 16 residues. Using reference TRBV7-6 and TRBJ2-1 for the parts outside the CDR3, the full variable domain is GAGVSQSPRYKVTKRGQDVALRCDPISGHVSLYWYRQALGQGPEFLTYFNYEAQQDKSGLPNDRFSAERPEGSISTLTIQRTEQRDSAMYRCASSSNSGRAYNEQFFGPGTRLTVL.

J is TRBJ2-2 and V is TRBV29-1. This CDR3 is 14 amino acids long. The germline V gene encodes CDR1 SQVTM and CDR2 ANQGSEA. This CDR3 is CSVVVPVNTGELFF.

This chain links TRBV7-2 with TRBJ2-2; TCRdb gives TRBD1 as the D gene, but with no DNA this cannot be confirmed. Germline values: CDR1 SGHTA, CDR2 FQGNSA. The CDR3 spans 16 residues. The CDR3 protein is CASSLAGTVNTGELFF. The complete variable domain, with remaining parts taken from reference TRBV7-2 and TRBJ2-2, reads GAGVSQSPSNKVTEKGKDVELRCDPISGHTALYWYRQSLGQGLEFLIYFQGNSAPDKSGLPSDRFSAERTGGSVSTLTIQRTQQEDSAVYLCASSLAGTVNTGELFFGEGSRLTVL.

The genes are TRBV7-2 and TRBJ2-5; checking the TCRdb D call of TRBD1 is not possible without DNA. Germline V gene sequence: CDR1 SGHTA, CDR2 FQGNSA. The CDR3 contains 14 residues. CDR3 amino acids: CASSPLGGRVTQYF.

CDR3: CASSYAATNEKLFF. The chain couples TRBV27 to TRBJ1-4. The CDR3 runs 14 residues. Germline V gene sequence: CDR1 MNHEY, CDR2 SMNVEV (reference sequence).

V usage is TRBV6-4 and J usage is TRBJ1-2; without DNA, the TCRdb call of TRBD1 cannot be checked. The germline V gene encodes CDR1 MRHNA and CDR2 SNTAGT. The length of the CDR3 is 15 residues. The CDR3 loop is CASRRQGSANYGYTF.

The V and J genes are TRBV12-3 or TRBV12-4 and TRBJ2-7; TCRdb proposes TRBD1, but this gene call is untestable without DNA. This CDR3 has 20 amino acids. The CDR3 region is CASSLSGGTDEGSSSYEQYF.

The rearrangement uses TRBV20-1 and TRBJ2-2; TCRdb names TRBD1, which stays unverified in the absence of DNA. The germline V gene has CDR1 DFQATT and CDR2 SNEGSKA (reference sequence). This CDR3 has 14 amino acids. The CDR3 loop reads CSATGREYTGELFF.

This chain uses TRBV28 with TRBJ1-1; without DNA, the TCRdb call of TRBD1 cannot be checked. CDR1 MDHEN and CDR2 SYDVKM come from the germline V gene. This CDR3 region has 17 residues. The CDR3 is CASSLFAVGGTNTEAFF.

J is TRBJ1-3 and V is TRBV12-3 or TRBV12-4; TCRdb's D gene call, TRBD1, goes unchecked for lack of DNA. The CDR3 runs 17 residues. CDR3 region: CASSLVFGGQGLNTIYF.

This rearrangement joins TRBV4-2 to TRBJ2-1; the D gene TCRdb calls, TRBD2, cannot be checked with no DNA. This CDR3 region has 16 residues. Germline CDR1 and CDR2: LGHNA and YNFKEQ. CDR3 in amino acids: CASRETSVSSYNEQFF.

The chain uses TRBV6-1 and TRBJ1-2; without DNA, the TCRdb call of TRBD1 cannot be checked. Germline V lookup: CDR1 MNHNS, CDR2 SASEGT. This CDR3 has 14 amino acids. CDR3 region: CASSEWGAGAGYTF.

CDR3 protein: CSASLTSGQETQYF. This sequence joins TRBV20-1 and TRBJ2-5; without DNA, the TCRdb call of TRBD2 cannot be checked. The germline CDR1 and CDR2 sequences are DFQATT and SNEGSKA (reference sequence). The CDR3 runs 14 residues.

The chain carries TRBV7-9 and TRBJ1-1. The germline CDR1 and CDR2 sequences are SEHNR and FQNEAQ (reference sequence). The CDR3 is 12 amino acids. CDR3: CASKAGDSEAFF.

This rearrangement joins TRBV24-1 to TRBJ2-7; TCRdb's D call of TRBD1 is untestable without DNA. Germline CDR1 and CDR2: KGHDR and SFDVKD. The CDR3 sequence is 15 residues long. The CDR3: CATSDPTGPSYEQYF.

The chain is built from TRBV10-3 and TRBJ1-1; TCRdb gives TRBD1 as the D gene, but with no DNA this cannot be confirmed. Germline V gene sequence: CDR1 ENHRY, CDR2 SYGVKD. This CDR3 has 14 amino acids. The CDR3 here is CASEEGGLNTEAFF.